This T cell receptor beta chain emerged from a study of neurological immune-mediated disorders. A 10-nucleotide random UMI tagged transcripts in template-switch 5'RACE cDNA synthesis. Each CDR3 protein is one row after TCRdb ran MiXCR on the 5' RACE reads. The sample lists roughly 100,000 distinct CDR3 sequences, around 3.3% seen once, with around 6% in the top ten. Study-wide points: HTLV-1-associated myelopathy displayed the greatest TCR clonal expansion, and multiple sclerosis exhibited the smallest, lower than that of healthy controls. None of the CDR3 amino acid sequences in expanded clones turned up in more than one subject, which points to private repertoires in all groups.

Trimming took 1 base from V and 0 from J; bases not matched to a gene: 3. In germline, CDR1 is SGHTA, CDR2 FQGNSA. This CDR3 is 18 amino acids long. There are many counts of this clonotype. Its matching antigen is unknown. The source of this sequence is a young woman with multiple sclerosis. Sequencing was done on a sample of PBMCs. The chain is built from TRBV7-2 and TRBJ2-3; 14 bases are a match to TRBD2. CDR3 DNA sequence: TGTGCCAGCAGCTTAGGACTAGCGGGAGGGCCAAGCACAGATACGCAGTATTTT. Residues: CASSLGLAGGPSTDTQYF.